This T cell receptor beta chain is from a study of CD8 T cells in Susac syndrome. This CDR3 is 12 amino acids long. V was clipped by 3 bases and J by 7 bases, with 9 bases between them. This clonotype showed up just once. It was with random hexamers that 0.5 to 1 ug RNA was reverse transcribed. Amplification of TCR beta CDR3 spanned 54 Vbeta and 13 Jbeta via immunoSEQ multiplex PCR. MiXCR, applied by TCRdb to the immunoSEQ multiplex PCR reads, yields one record per CDR3 protein. The sample gives approximately 210,000 distinct CDR3 sequences, approximately 95% of which show up once; less than 0.095% is in the top ten. TCR beta from blood CD8+ and CD4+ T cells was sequenced. The multiple sclerosis controls comprised treatment-naive patients whose relapsing-remitting disease was stable or active. While CD8+ and CD4+ T cells were isolated negatively, TEMRA cells were enriched by FACS.

This TCR came from a human donor with multiple sclerosis. Sequences were obtained from CD4+ T cells from PBMCs. This rearrangement joins TRBV12-3 or TRBV12-4 to TRBJ1-1, with D possibly TRBD1 on 6 matching bases. The CDR3 reads CASSLQGHEAFF. The CDR3 DNA reads as TGTGCCAGCAGTTTGCAGGGACATGAAGCTTTCTTT.